This T cell receptor (beta chain) was sequenced during a study of cytomegalovirus exposure and HLA in healthy donors. Losses at the gene ends were 5 bases for V and 4 bases for J; bases not matched to a gene: 8. The V gene's germline CDR1 is MNHNY and CDR2 SVGAGI (reference sequence). The CDR3 is 15 amino acids. Primers for the PCR totalled 60 Vbeta and 13 Jbeta. TCRdb keeps only in-frame clones here, not all; method: immunoSEQ multiplex PCR. The table lists roughly 51,000 clones. As regards this clone: The target antigen is unknown.

Study-level points and caveats: Earlier analysis yielded a pattern in which most TCR beta V segments were productive about 90% or about 30% of the time. Excluded were some V segments that proved indistinguishable, including TRBV6-2 and TRBV6-3.

This chain joins TRBV6-6 and TRBJ1-3, with 7 bases aligning to TRBD1. The clonotype comes from a woman between 40 and 55 years old in good health and CMV-seronegative. Sequencing used PBMCs. The CDR3 bases are TGTGCCAGCAGTACACTCAGGGGGACAGGAAACACCATATATTTT. This encodes CASSTLRGTGNTIYF.